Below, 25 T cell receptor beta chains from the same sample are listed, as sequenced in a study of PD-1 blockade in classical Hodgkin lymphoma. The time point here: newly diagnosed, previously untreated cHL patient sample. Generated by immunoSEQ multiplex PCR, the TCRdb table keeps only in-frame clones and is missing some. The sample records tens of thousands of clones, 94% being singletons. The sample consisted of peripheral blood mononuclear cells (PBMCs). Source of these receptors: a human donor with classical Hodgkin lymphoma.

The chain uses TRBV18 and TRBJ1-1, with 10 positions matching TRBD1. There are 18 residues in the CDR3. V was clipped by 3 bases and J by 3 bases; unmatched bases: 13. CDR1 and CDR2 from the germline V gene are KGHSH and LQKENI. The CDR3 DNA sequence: TGTGCCAGCTCACCTCTTGTCCCGGGACAGGGGCGAGACACTGAAGCTTTCTTT. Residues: CASSPLVPGQGRDTEAFF.

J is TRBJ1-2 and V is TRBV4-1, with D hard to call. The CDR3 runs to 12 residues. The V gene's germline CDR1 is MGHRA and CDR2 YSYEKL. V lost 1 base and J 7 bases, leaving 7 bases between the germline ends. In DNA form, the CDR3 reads TGCGCCAGCAGCCAAGGAACCGGTGGCTACACCTTC. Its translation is CASSQGTGGYTF.

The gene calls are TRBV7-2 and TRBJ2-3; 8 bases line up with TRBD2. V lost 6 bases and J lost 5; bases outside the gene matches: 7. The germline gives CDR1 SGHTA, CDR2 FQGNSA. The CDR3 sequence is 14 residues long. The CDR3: CASSSAGVVDTQYF. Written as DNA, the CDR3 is TGTGCCAGCAGTTCAGCGGGAGTTGTAGATACGCAGTATTTT.

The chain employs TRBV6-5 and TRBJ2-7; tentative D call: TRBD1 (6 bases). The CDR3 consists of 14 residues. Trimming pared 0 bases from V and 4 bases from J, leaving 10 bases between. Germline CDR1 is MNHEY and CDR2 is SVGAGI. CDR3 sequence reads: CASSYSSRGYEQYF. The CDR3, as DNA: TGTGCCAGCAGTTACTCTTCCAGGGGTTACGAGCAGTACTTC.

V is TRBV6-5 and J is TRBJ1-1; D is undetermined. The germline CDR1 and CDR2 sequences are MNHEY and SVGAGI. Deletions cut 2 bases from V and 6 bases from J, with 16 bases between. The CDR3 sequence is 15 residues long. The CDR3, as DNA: TGTGCCAGCAGTTACGGGTCGGGCCGAGCCTCTGAAGCTTTCTTT. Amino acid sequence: CASSYGSGRASEAFF.

The CDR3 loop reads CAWSPRDRGRNTEAFF. The CDR3 nucleotides are TGTGCCTGGAGTCCCCGGGACAGGGGTAGGAACACTGAAGCTTTCTTT. The V and J genes are TRBV30 and TRBJ1-1; 10 nucleotides agree with TRBD1. The V gene end was trimmed by 2 bases and the J gene end by 1 base; junction bases not matched to a gene: 7. The CDR3 spans 16 residues. From germline, CDR1 is GTSNPN and CDR2 SVGIG (reference sequence).

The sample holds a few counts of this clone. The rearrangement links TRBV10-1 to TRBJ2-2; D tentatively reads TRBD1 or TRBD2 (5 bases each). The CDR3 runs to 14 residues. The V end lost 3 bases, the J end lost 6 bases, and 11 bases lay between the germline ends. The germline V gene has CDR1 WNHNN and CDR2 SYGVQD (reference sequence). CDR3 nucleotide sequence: TGCGCCAGCAGTGACGGGACCGTCCCCGGGGAGCTGTTTTTT. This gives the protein CASSDGTVPGELFF.

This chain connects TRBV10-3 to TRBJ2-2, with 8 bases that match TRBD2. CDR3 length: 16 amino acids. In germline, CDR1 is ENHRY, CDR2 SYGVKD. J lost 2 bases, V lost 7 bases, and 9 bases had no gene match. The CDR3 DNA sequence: TGTGCCATCACCGAGCGGGGGCTACTAAACACCGGGGAGCTGTTTTTT. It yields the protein CAITERGLLNTGELFF.

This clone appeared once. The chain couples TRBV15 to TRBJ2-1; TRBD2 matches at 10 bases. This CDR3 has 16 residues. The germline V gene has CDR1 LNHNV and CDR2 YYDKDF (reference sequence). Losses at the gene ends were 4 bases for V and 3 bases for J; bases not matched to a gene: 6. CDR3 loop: CATSTGLADHYNEQFF. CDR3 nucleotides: TGTGCCACCAGCACCGGACTAGCGGACCACTACAATGAGCAGTTCTTC.

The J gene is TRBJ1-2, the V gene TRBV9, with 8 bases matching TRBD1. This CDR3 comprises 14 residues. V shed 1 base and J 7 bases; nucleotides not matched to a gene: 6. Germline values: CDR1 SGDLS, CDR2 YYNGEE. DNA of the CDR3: TGTGCCAGCAGCGTAAGTGACAGGGGATCTGGCTACACCTTC. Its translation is CASSVSDRGSGYTF.

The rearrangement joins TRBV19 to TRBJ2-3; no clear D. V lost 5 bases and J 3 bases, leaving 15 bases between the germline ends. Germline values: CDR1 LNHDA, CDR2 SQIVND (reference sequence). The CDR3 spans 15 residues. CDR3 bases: TGTGCCAGTAGTCTTAGTGCCTTGGGGACAGATACGCAGTATTTT. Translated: CASSLSALGTDTQYF.

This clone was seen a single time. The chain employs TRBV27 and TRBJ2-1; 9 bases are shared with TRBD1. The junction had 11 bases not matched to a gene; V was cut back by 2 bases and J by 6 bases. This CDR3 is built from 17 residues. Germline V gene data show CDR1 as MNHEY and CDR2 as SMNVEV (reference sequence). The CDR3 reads CASSLGGWGQGSNEQFF. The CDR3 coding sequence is TGTGCCAGCAGTTTAGGGGGGTGGGGACAGGGTAGCAATGAGCAGTTCTTC.

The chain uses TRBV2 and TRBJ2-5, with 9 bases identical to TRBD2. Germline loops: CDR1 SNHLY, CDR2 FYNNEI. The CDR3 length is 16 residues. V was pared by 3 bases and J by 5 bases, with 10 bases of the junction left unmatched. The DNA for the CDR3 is TGTGCCAGCAGTGATATTGGTAGCGGGAGAGGGGAGACCCAGTACTTC. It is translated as CASSDIGSGRGETQYF.

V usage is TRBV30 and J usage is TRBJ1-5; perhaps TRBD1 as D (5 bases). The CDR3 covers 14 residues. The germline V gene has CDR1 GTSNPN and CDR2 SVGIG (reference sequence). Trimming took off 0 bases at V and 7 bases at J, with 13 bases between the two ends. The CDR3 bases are TGTGCCTGGAGTGTAGGGCAGGGAAACCAGCCCCAGCATTTT. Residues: CAWSVGQGNQPQHF.

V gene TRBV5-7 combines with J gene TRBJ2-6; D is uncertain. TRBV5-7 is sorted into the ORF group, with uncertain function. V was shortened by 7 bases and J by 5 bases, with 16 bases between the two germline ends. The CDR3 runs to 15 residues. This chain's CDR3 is CASPCVQSRANVLTF. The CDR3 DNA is TGTGCCAGCCCGTGCGTACAAAGTCGGGCCAACGTCCTGACTTTC.

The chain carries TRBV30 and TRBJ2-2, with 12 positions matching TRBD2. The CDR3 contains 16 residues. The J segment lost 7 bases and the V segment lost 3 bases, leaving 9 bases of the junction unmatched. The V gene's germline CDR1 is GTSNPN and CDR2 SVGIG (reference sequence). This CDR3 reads CAWRSTSGGIGGELFF. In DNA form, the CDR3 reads TGTGCCTGGAGGTCGACTAGCGGGGGTATTGGCGGGGAGCTGTTTTTT.

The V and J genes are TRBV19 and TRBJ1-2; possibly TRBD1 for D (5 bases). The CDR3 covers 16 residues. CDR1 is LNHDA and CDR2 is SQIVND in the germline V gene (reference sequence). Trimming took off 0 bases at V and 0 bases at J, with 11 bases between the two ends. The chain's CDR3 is CASSIDRQTANYGYTF. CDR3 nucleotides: TGTGCCAGTAGTATAGATCGACAGACTGCTAACTATGGCTACACCTTC.

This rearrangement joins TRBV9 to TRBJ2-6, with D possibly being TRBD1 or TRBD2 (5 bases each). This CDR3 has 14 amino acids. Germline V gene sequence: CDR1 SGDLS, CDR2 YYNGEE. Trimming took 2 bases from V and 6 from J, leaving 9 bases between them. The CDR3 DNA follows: TGTGCCAGCAGCGTTGAGGGGTTGGCCAACGTCCTGACTTTC. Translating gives CASSVEGLANVLTF.

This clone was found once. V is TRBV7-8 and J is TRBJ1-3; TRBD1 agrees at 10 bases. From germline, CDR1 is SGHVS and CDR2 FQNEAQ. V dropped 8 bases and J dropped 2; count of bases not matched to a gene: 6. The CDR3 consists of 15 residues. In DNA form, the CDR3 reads TGTGCCAGCGGAGGGACAGGGGCTGCTGGAAACACCATATATTTT. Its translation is CASGGTGAAGNTIYF.

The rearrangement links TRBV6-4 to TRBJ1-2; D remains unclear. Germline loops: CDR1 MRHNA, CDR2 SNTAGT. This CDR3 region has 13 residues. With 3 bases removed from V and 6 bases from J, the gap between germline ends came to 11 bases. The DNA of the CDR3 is TGTGCCAGCAGTGAAGGGATGGGCGATGGCTACACCTTC. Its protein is CASSEGMGDGYTF.

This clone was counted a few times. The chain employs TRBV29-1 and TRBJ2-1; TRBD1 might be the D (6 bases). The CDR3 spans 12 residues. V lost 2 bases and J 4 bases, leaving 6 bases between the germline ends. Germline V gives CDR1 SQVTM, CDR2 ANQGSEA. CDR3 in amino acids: CSVEQGYNEQFF. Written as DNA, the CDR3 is TGCAGCGTTGAACAGGGGTACAATGAGCAGTTCTTC.

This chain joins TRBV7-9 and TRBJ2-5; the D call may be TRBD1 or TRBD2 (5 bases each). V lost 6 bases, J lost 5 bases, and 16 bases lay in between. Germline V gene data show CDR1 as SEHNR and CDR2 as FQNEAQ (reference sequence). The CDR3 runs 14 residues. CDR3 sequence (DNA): TGTGCCAGCAGTCCCGGGACCTTAAGGGAGACCCAGTACTTC. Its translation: CASSPGTLRETQYF.

Written as DNA, the CDR3 is TGTGCCAGCAGCGTAGGGACAGGGCCTGTCGAGCAGTACTTC. Translated: CASSVGTGPVEQYF. The rearrangement joins TRBV9 to TRBJ2-7, with TRBD1 matching 8 bases. V shed 0 bases and J 6 bases; nucleotides not matched to a gene: 5. CDR1 is SGDLS and CDR2 is YYNGEE in the germline V gene. The CDR3 has 14 residues.

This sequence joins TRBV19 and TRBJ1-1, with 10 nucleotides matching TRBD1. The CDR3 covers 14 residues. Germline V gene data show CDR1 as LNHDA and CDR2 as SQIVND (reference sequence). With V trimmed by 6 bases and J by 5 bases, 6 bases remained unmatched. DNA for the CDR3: TGTGCCAGTAGCAGGACAGGGGGAAAGACTGAAGCTTTCTTT. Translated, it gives CASSRTGGKTEAFF.

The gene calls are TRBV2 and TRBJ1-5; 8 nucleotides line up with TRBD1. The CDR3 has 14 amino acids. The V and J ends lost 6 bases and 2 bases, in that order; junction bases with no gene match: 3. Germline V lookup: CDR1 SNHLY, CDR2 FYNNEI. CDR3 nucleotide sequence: TGTGCCAGCAGCCCGACAGGGGGCAATCAGCCCCAGCATTTT. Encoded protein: CASSPTGGNQPQHF. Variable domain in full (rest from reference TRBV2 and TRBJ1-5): EPEVTQTPSHQVTQMGQEVILRCVPISNHLYFYWYRQILGQKVEFLVSFYNNEISEKSEIFDDQFSVERPDGSNFTLKIRSTKLEDSAMYFCASSPTGGNQPQHFGDGTRLSIL.